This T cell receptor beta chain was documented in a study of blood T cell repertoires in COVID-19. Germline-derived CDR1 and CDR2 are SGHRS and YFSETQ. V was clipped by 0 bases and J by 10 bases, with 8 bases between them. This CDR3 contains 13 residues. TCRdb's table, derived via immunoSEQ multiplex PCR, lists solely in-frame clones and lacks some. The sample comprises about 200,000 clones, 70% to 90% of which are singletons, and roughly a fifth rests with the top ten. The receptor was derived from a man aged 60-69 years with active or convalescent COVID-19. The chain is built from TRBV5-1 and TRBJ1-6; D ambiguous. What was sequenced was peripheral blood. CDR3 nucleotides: TGCGCCAGCAGCTTGGCCGGGATATCACCCCTCCACTTT. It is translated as CASSLAGISPLHF. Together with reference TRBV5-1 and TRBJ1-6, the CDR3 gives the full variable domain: KAGVTQTPRYLIKTRGQQVTLSCSPISGHRSVSWYQQTPGQGLQFLFEYFSETQRNKGNFPGRFSGRQFSNSRSEMNVSTLELGDSALYLCASSLAGISPLHFGNGTRLTVT.